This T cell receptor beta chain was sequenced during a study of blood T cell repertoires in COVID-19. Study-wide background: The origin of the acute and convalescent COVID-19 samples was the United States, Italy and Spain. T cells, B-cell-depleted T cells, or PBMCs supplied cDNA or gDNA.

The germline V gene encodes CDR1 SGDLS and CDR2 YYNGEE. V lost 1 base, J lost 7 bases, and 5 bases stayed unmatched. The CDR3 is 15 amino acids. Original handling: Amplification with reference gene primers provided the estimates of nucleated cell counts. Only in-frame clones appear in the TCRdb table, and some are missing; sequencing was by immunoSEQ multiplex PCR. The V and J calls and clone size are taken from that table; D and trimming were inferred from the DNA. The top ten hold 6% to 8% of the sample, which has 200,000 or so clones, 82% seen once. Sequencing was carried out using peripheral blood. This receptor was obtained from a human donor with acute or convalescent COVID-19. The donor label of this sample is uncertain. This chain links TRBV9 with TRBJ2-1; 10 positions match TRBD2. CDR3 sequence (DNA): TGTGCCAGCAGCGTACGGGCTAGCGGGAGTAATGAGCAGTTCTTC. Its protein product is CASSVRASGSNEQFF.